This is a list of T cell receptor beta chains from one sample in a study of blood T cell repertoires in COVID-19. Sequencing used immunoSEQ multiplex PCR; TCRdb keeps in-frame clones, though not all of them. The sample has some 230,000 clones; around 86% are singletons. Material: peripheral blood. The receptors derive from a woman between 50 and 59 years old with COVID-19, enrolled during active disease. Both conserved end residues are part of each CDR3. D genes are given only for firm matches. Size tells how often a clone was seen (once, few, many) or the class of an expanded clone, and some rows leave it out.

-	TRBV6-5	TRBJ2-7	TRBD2	CASSQTSVSYEQYF	TGTGCCAGCAGCCAGACTAGCGTCTCCTACGAGCAGTACTTC
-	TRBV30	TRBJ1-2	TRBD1	CAWSVGGTGRYGYTF	TGTGCCTGGAGTGTTGGGGGGACAGGGCGGTATGGCTACACCTTC
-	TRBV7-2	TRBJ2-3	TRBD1	CASSSGGRGPDTQYF	TGTGCCAGCAGCTCCGGGGGCAGGGGGCCAGATACGCAGTATTTT
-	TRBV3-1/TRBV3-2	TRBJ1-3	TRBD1	CASSLRGLLSFSGNTIYF	TGTGCCAGCAGCCTAAGGGGGCTACTCTCTTTTTCTGGAAACACCATATATTTT
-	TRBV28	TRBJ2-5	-	CASSLTGIPETQYF	TGTGCCAGCAGTTTAACAGGGATCCCAGAGACCCAGTACTTC
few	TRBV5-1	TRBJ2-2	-	CASSPQMGADTGELFF	TGCGCCAGCAGCCCACAGATGGGGGCTGACACCGGGGAGCTGTTTTTT
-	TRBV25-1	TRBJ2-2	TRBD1	CASRRQGWDTGELFF	TGTGCCAGCAGGAGACAGGGGTGGGACACCGGGGAGCTGTTTTTT
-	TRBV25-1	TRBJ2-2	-	CASSELGREELFF	TGTGCCAGCAGTGAATTGGGGCGCGAGGAGCTGTTTTTT
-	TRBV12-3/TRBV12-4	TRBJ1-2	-	CASGDRLGHTF	TGTGCCAGCGGCGACAGGTTGGGCCACACCTTC
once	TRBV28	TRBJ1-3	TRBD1	CASTSDQGAYGNTIYF	TGTGCCAGCACCTCTGACCAGGGGGCCTATGGAAACACCATATATTTT
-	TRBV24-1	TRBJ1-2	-	CATSGDSYGYTF	TGTGCCACCTCGGGGGACTCATATGGCTACACCTTC
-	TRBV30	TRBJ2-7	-	CAFQQGSYEQYF	TGTGCCTTCCAACAGGGATCCTACGAGCAGTACTTC
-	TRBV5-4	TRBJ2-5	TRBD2	CASSLSGGPQETQYF	TGTGCCAGCAGCTTGAGCGGGGGCCCTCAAGAGACCCAGTACTTC
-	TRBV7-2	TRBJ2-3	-	CASSLVSYGDTQYF	TGTGCCAGCAGCTTAGTTTCTTACGGGGATACGCAGTATTTT
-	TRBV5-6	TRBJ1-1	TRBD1	CASSGGQGWTEAFF	TGTGCCAGCAGCGGCGGACAGGGCTGGACTGAAGCTTTCTTT
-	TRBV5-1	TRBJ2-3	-	CASSLAGVTDTQYF	TGCGCCAGCAGCTTGGCCGGGGTAACAGATACGCAGTATTTT
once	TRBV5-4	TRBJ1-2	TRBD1	CASSRPGTGLRYGYTF	TGTGCCAGCAGCCGCCCCGGGACAGGGCTTCGATATGGCTACACCTTC
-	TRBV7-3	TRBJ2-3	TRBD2	CASSHLLWGLDLTDTQYF	TGTGCCAGCAGCCACTTGCTTTGGGGACTAGACCTCACAGATACGCAGTATTTT
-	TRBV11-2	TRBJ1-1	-	CASRDNRVVRTEAFF	TGTGCCAGCAGGGACAACAGGGTTGTAAGGACTGAAGCTTTCTTT
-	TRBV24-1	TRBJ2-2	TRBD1	CATSDRGLSGTGELFF	TGTGCCACCTCGGACAGGGGGCTCTCGGGGACCGGGGAGCTGTTTTTT
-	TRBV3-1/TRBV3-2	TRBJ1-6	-	CASSQDSRYSPLHF	TGTGCCAGCAGCCAAGATTCGAGGTATTCACCCCTCCACTTT
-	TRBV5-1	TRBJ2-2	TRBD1	CASSLGRGGANTGELFF	TGCGCCAGCAGCTTGGGACGAGGGGGCGCGAACACCGGGGAGCTGTTTTTT
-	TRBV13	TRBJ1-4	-	CASSLGPSNEKLFF	TGTGCCAGCAGCTTAGGCCCCTCTAATGAAAAACTGTTTTTT
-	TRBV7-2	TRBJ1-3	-	CASSLVTGGAGNTIYF	TGTGCCAGCAGCTTAGTTACGGGGGGTGCTGGAAACACCATATATTTT
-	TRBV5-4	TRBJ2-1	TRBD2	CASSFRAGGGINEQFF	TGTGCCAGCAGCTTTCGAGCAGGCGGGGGGATCAATGAGCAGTTCTTC
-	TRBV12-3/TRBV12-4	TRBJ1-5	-	CASSRPKQPQHF	TGTGCCAGCAGTCGCCCTAAACAGCCCCAGCATTTT
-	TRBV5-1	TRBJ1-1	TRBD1	CASSYEPSGLTGGVNTEAFF	TGCGCCAGCAGTTACGAACCGAGCGGACTGACAGGGGGCGTGAACACTGAAGCTTTCTTT
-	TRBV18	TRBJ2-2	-	CASSPGLFQNTGELFF	TGTGCCAGCTCACCAGGGCTCTTCCAGAACACCGGGGAGCTGTTTTTT
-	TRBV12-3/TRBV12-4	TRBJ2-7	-	CASSPPRVGEQYF	TGTGCCAGCAGCCCCCCCAGGGTAGGGGAGCAGTACTTC
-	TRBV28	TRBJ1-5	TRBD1	CASSLFWGQTGPNQPQHF	TGTGCCAGCAGTTTGTTTTGGGGGCAGACAGGGCCTAATCAGCCCCAGCATTTT
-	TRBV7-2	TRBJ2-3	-	CASSLALLVSTDTQYF	TGTGCCAGCAGCTTAGCGCTTTTAGTCTCCACAGATACGCAGTATTTT
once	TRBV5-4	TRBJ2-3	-	CASSLEDGGTDTQYF	TGTGCCAGCAGCTTAGAGGACGGGGGCACAGATACGCAGTATTTT
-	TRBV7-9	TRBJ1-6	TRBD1	CASSLDGTGVSPLHF	TGTGCCAGCAGCTTAGATGGGACAGGGGTTTCACCCCTCCACTTT
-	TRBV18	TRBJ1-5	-	CASSISGNQPQHF	TGTGCCAGCTCCATTTCGGGAAATCAGCCCCAGCATTTT
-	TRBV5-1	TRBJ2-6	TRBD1	CASSLDGTVISGANVLTF	TGCGCCAGCAGCTTGGACGGGACAGTGATCTCTGGGGCCAACGTCCTGACTTTC
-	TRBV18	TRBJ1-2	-	CASSAQQGFYGYTF	TGTGCCAGCTCAGCCCAACAGGGTTTCTATGGCTACACCTTC
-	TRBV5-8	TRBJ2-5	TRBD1	CASSRGQDKRETQYF	TGTGCCAGCAGTAGGGGACAGGATAAAAGAGAGACCCAGTACTTC
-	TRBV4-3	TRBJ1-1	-	CASSQEGRDTEAFF	TGCGCCAGCAGCCAAGAAGGGAGGGACACTGAAGCTTTCTTT
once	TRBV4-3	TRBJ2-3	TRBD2	CASSQDERGGTDTQYF	TGCGCCAGCAGCCAAGATGAGCGGGGGGGCACAGATACGCAGTATTTT
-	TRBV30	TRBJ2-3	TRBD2	CAWSTGGGPKDTQYF	TGTGCCTGGAGTACCGGGGGGGGGCCAAAGGATACGCAGTATTTT
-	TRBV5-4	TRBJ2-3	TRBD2	CASSASLLAGGDLGTDTQYF	TGTGCCAGCAGCGCAAGCCTACTAGCGGGGGGAGACCTGGGCACAGATACGCAGTATTTT
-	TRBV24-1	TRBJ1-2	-	CATSSFGSAGYTF	TGTGCCACCAGTTCCTTCGGGTCGGCGGGCTACACCTTC
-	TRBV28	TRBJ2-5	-	CASSLKPRETQYF	TGTGCCAGCAGTTTGAAACCGAGGGAGACCCAGTACTTC
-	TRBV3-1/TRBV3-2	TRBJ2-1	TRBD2	CASSQDLRTSVAREQFF	TGTGCCAGCAGCCAAGATTTAAGGACTAGCGTGGCTCGGGAGCAGTTCTTC
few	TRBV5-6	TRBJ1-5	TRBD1	CASSSRLTGNLNQPQHF	TGTGCCAGCAGCTCCCGTTTGACAGGGAATTTAAATCAGCCCCAGCATTTT